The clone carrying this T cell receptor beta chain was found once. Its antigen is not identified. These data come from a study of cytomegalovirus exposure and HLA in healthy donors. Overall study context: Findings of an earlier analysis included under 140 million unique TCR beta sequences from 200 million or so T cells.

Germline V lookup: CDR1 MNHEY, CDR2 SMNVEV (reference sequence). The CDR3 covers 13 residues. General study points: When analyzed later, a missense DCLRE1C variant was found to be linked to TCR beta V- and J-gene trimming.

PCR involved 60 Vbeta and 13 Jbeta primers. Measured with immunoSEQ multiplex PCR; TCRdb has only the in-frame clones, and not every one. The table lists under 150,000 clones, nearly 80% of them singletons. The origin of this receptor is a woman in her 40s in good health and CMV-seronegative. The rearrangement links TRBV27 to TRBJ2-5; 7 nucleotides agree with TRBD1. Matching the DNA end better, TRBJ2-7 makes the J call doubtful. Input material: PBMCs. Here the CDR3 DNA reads TGTGCCAGCAGTTTCGACAGGGCCTACGAGCAGTACTTC. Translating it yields CASSFDRAYEQYF.